These 21 T cell receptor beta chains came from one sample sequenced in a study of CD8+ T cells in alopecia areata (dated by TCRdb to between 2018 and 2020). Library construction relied on the immunoSEQ multiplex PCR assay. For TCR sequencing, RNA was extracted from every sample and reverse transcribed into cDNA to serve as template. Entries here come from immuneACCESS through TCRdb and include only in-frame sequences with V and J called. Some clones fail to appear in such tables; in the studies checked, an unresolved V gene covers under half of the shortfall, and the cause of the remainder is unknown. The sample table lists over 150,000 clones, roughly 50% of them with a count of one. Jointly, the top ten make up 4% to 6% of the sample. The sequencing input was CD8+ T cells sorted from blood. These receptors were taken from a human donor in good health.

The rearrangement uses TRBV27 and TRBJ2-2; possible D gene TRBD2, 6 bases. The CDR3 runs to 15 residues. Trimming pared 1 base from V and 0 bases from J, leaving 6 bases between. CDR1 is MNHEY, CDR2 SMNVEV, per germline (reference sequence). CDR3 protein: CASSLWGANTGELFF. The DNA of the CDR3 is TGTGCCAGCAGTTTATGGGGGGCGAACACCGGGGAGCTGTTTTTT.

This clone showed up just a few times. The chain couples TRBV7-9 to TRBJ2-5; possibly TRBD1 for D (6 bases). CDR3 size: 15 residues. Looked up from germline, CDR1 is SEHNR and CDR2 is FQNEAQ (reference sequence). V lost 3 bases, J lost 2 bases, and 13 bases lay in between. CDR3 nucleotides: TGTGCCAGCAGCTTTCCCAGGACAGAACAAGAGACCCAGTACTTC. Encoded protein: CASSFPRTEQETQYF. The variable domain in full, completed from reference TRBV7-9 and TRBJ2-5, reads DTGVSQNPRHKITKRGQNVTFRCDPISEHNRLYWYRQTLGQGPEFLTYFQNEAQLEKSRLLSDRFSAERPKGSFSTLEIQRTEQGDSAMYLCASSFPRTEQETQYFGPGTRLLVL.

The rearrangement links TRBV29-1 to TRBJ1-2; D is unclear. Trimming took off 0 bases at V and 6 bases at J, with 17 bases between the two ends. The CDR3 covers 15 residues. Looked up from germline, CDR1 is SQVTM and CDR2 is ANQGSEA. CDR3 nucleotide sequence: TGCAGCGTTGAAGAGTCAGCTACCAGTCCGAATGGCTACACCTTC. As protein: CSVEESATSPNGYTF. Using reference TRBV29-1 and TRBJ1-2 for the parts outside the CDR3, the full variable domain is SAVISQKPSRDICQRGTSLTIQCQVDSQVTMMFWYRQQPGQSLTLIATANQGSEATYESGFVIDKFPISRPNLTFSTLTVSNMSPEDSSIYLCSVEESATSPNGYTFGSGTRLTVV.

This chain uses TRBV4-1 with TRBJ2-7; D is undetermined. This CDR3 has 14 residues. Germline CDR1 and CDR2: MGHRA and YSYEKL. Trimming pared 0 bases from V and 6 bases from J, leaving 12 bases between. The CDR3 nucleotides are TGCGCCAGCAGCCAAGAATTGGGATCGCCCGAGCAGTACTTC. It yields the protein CASSQELGSPEQYF.

The chain carries TRBV6-5 and TRBJ2-7; the D call may be TRBD1 or TRBD2 (5 bases each). Per the germline V gene, CDR1 is MNHEY and CDR2 is SVGAGI. The CDR3 extends over 13 amino acids. V lost 2 bases, J lost 2 bases, and 7 bases lay in between. The CDR3 region is CASSYRGAYEQYF. The CDR3 DNA sequence: TGTGCCAGCAGTTACAGGGGAGCCTACGAGCAGTACTTC.

The rearrangement joins TRBV7-9 to TRBJ1-2; no clear D. V lost 7 bases to trimming and J lost 5 bases, with 8 bases between them. The CDR3 sequence is 11 residues long. CDR1 and CDR2 from the germline V gene are SEHNR and FQNEAQ (reference sequence). The CDR3 coding sequence is TGTGCCAGCAACGCGGGGTATGGCTACACCTTC. Translation gives CASNAGYGYTF.

This clone was recorded once. This chain's CDR3 is CASSLGSTGEKLFF. CDR3 in DNA: TGTGCCAGCAGCCTAGGGTCCACGGGCGAAAAACTGTTTTTT. This chain connects TRBV9 to TRBJ1-4; D not certain. CDR1 SGDLS and CDR2 YYNGEE come from the germline V gene. V was shortened by 4 bases and J by 8 bases, with 15 bases between the two germline ends. CDR3 length: 14 residues.

The chain joins TRBV25-1 to TRBJ2-2, with D possibly being TRBD1 (5 bases). V was shortened by 8 bases and J by 5 bases, with 9 bases between the two germline ends. The CDR3 sequence is 12 residues long. Germline values: CDR1 MGHDK, CDR2 SYGVNS. In DNA, the CDR3 is TGTGCCAGCTTCCAGGGAACCGGGGAGCTGTTTTTT. Translation: CASFQGTGELFF.

The CDR3 DNA is TGTGCCAGCCAGGGGGGCACAGATACGCAGTATTTT. Translation: CASQGGTDTQYF. V usage is TRBV7-9 and J usage is TRBJ2-3; TRBD1 agrees at 7 bases. CDR1 is SEHNR, CDR2 FQNEAQ, per germline (reference sequence). The trim removed 8 bases at V and 1 base at J, leaving 0 bases unmatched. The CDR3 has 12 residues.

This clone has a handful of counts. DNA of the CDR3: TGTGCCAGCTGGCCGATTGGGACCACTGAAGCTTTCTTT. Amino acid sequence: CASWPIGTTEAFF. The rearrangement links TRBV27 to TRBJ1-1; weak D call: TRBD1 (5 bases). V shed 8 bases and J shed 4 bases, with 14 bases lying between them. Germline V gene lookup returns CDR1 MNHEY and CDR2 SMNVEV (reference sequence). The CDR3 is 13 amino acids.

This clone was counted a few times. The sample has other DNA sequences that encode this CDR3 too. The V and J genes are TRBV25-1 and TRBJ2-5; 8 bases agree with TRBD1. Looked up from germline, CDR1 is MGHDK and CDR2 is SYGVNS. V shed 2 bases and J 5 bases; nucleotides not matched to a gene: 4. This CDR3 region has 14 residues. This chain's CDR3 is CASSEGAGGETQYF. Written as DNA, the CDR3 is TGTGCCAGCAGTGAAGGTGCAGGGGGCGAGACCCAGTACTTC.

In its sample, this clone was seen a few times. The rearrangement uses TRBV7-9 and TRBJ2-2; 10 nucleotides agree with TRBD2. Germline CDR1 reads SEHNR; CDR2 reads FQNEAQ (reference sequence). This CDR3 comprises 17 residues. Unmatched junction bases numbered 9, after V lost 4 bases and J lost 4 bases. CDR3 loop: CASSSNSGGAVTGELFF. The CDR3 bases are TGTGCCAGCAGCTCCAACAGCGGGGGGGCGGTCACCGGGGAGCTGTTTTTT.

This clone was detected only a few times. The chain recombines TRBV7-8 with TRBJ1-2; TRBD1 might be the D (5 bases). The CDR3 is 14 residues long. Germline assignment: CDR1 SGHVS and CDR2 FQNEAQ. V was trimmed by 1 base and J by 8 bases, leaving 14 bases between them. The CDR3 coding sequence is TGTGCCAGCAGCTTAGTTTCCGGGGCGGGAGGCTACACCTTC. Translating it yields CASSLVSGAGGYTF.

A word on this clone: Other DNA sequences within the sample encode an identical CDR3. This chain connects TRBV2 to TRBJ2-7; D is ambiguous. Looked up from germline, CDR1 is SNHLY and CDR2 is FYNNEI. V lost 1 base and J 3 bases, leaving 7 bases between the germline ends. This CDR3 has 13 residues. The CDR3 DNA reads as TGTGCCAGCAGTGAAGGAGGCAGCTACGAGCAGTACTTC. It encodes CASSEGGSYEQYF.

There are a few counts of this clone. The CDR3 here is CSVEGTTGGETQYF. DNA for the CDR3: TGCAGCGTTGAAGGGACTACGGGGGGAGAGACCCAGTACTTC. The chain has TRBV29-1 and TRBJ2-5, with 7 positions matching TRBD2. Germline V gives CDR1 SQVTM, CDR2 ANQGSEA. The CDR3 has 14 residues. Losses at the gene ends were 1 base for V and 4 bases for J; bases not matched to a gene: 6.

The chain recombines TRBV29-1 with TRBJ2-7; D gene uncertain. CDR1 and CDR2 from the germline V gene are SQVTM and ANQGSEA. Trimming shortened V by 4 bases and J by 1 base, and 8 bases separated the two germline ends. The CDR3 is 12 amino acids. The CDR3 DNA is TGCAGCGTTGTCGGAACTTCCTACGAGCAGTACTTC. This gives the protein CSVVGTSYEQYF.

This chain connects TRBV13 to TRBJ2-5; 8 bases match TRBD2. Per germline, CDR1 PRHDT and CDR2 FYEKMQ (reference sequence). The CDR3 is 14 residues long. V lost 7 bases to trimming and J lost 3 bases; unmatched junction nucleotides: 7. The CDR3 loop is CASTKRGLEETQYF. DNA of the CDR3: TGTGCCAGCACCAAGCGGGGGTTAGAAGAGACCCAGTACTTC.

This chain links TRBV29-1 with TRBJ1-2, with 7 bases aligning to TRBD1. There are 17 residues in the CDR3. The germline CDR1 and CDR2 sequences are SQVTM and ANQGSEA. The trim removed 5 bases at V and 0 bases at J, leaving 15 bases unmatched. The CDR3 region has the DNA TGCAGCGTTCTGAGGGGGGACAGAGTCGACCCTAACTATGGCTACACCTTC. Translated: CSVLRGDRVDPNYGYTF.

In this sample, this clone turned up a few times. The chain couples TRBV28 to TRBJ2-7, with 9 bases that match TRBD2. V was clipped by 6 bases and J by 6 bases; unmatched bases: 12. The germline CDR1 and CDR2 sequences are MDHEN and SYDVKM. The CDR3 is 15 residues long. CDR3 sequence (DNA): TGTGCCAGCAGCCCATGGGGACTAGCAGCCTCCGAGCAGTACTTC. Its protein product is CASSPWGLAASEQYF.

The rearrangement links TRBV18 to TRBJ2-5, with no clear D. Germline values: CDR1 KGHSH, CDR2 LQKENI. The CDR3 contains 11 residues. The ends were cut back, 3 bases at V and 5 bases at J, with 4 bases in the middle. The CDR3 DNA is TGTGCCAGCTCACCGGAGGAGACCCAGTACTTC. It encodes CASSPEETQYF.

The V gene is TRBV7-9, the J gene TRBJ2-1, with D unclear. V lost 6 bases, J lost 9 bases, and 12 bases lay in between. The CDR3 sequence is 12 residues long. The germline CDR1 and CDR2 sequences are SEHNR and FQNEAQ (reference sequence). The DNA for the CDR3 is TGTGCCAGCAGGAAATGGCATTTTGAGCAGTTCTTC. It yields the protein CASRKWHFEQFF.